A selection of T cell receptor beta chains follows, all from one sample in a study of T cells in localized non-small cell lung cancer. The protocol was immunoSEQ multiplex PCR, while the TCRdb copy is restricted to in-frame clones and leaves out a portion. The top ten hold roughly 17% of the sample, which has 40,000 or so clones, around 80% seen once. The sample here was peripheral blood, taken before any cancer treatment. The source is a male donor at least 60 years old with stage III squamous cell lung carcinoma. CDR3s include the opening cysteine and the closing phenylalanine or tryptophan. A D gene is named only where the DNA matches it firmly. The size of a clone is reported for some rows only, either as once, few or many, or as a class for expanded clones.

d_call: NA; clone_size: NA; v_call: TRBV5-1; j_call: TRBJ2-3; cdr3_nt: TGCGCCAGCAGCTCCCCCCGGGGAGCGTCTAGCACAGATACGCAGTATTTT; cdr3_aa: CASSSPRGASSTDTQYF
d_call: NA; clone_size: few; v_call: TRBV19; j_call: TRBJ1-6; cdr3_nt: TGTGCCAGTAGCCCTGTACATGGATGGGATTCACCCCTCCACTTT; cdr3_aa: CASSPVHGWDSPLHF
d_call: NA; clone_size: NA; v_call: TRBV19; j_call: TRBJ1-1; cdr3_nt: TGTGCCAGTAGTATAGATCAACAGAGAGCTTTCTTT; cdr3_aa: CASSIDQQRAFF
d_call: TRBD1; clone_size: NA; v_call: TRBV6-5; j_call: TRBJ1-3; cdr3_nt: TGTGCCAGCAGAGCGGGACAGATCTCTGGAAACACCATATATTTT; cdr3_aa: CASRAGQISGNTIYF
d_call: NA; clone_size: NA; v_call: TRBV5-6; j_call: TRBJ1-2; cdr3_nt: TGTGCCAGCAGCTTGGACACCGCGGGGGGCTATGGCTACACCTTC; cdr3_aa: CASSLDTAGGYGYTF
d_call: TRBD1; clone_size: NA; v_call: TRBV11-2; j_call: TRBJ2-1; cdr3_nt: TGTGCCAGCAGTCCCGACAGGGTCGGGGAGCAGTTCTTC; cdr3_aa: CASSPDRVGEQFF
d_call: NA; clone_size: NA; v_call: TRBV19; j_call: TRBJ2-1; cdr3_nt: TGTGCCAGTAGGGAGGGGAATAGGGAGCAGTTCTTC; cdr3_aa: CASREGNREQFF
d_call: TRBD2; clone_size: NA; v_call: TRBV6-7; j_call: TRBJ2-7; cdr3_nt: TGTGCCAGCCTGTCCTCTGGTTTGCGGGAGGACTACGAGCAGTACTTC; cdr3_aa: CASLSSGLREDYEQYF
d_call: NA; clone_size: NA; v_call: TRBV27; j_call: TRBJ2-1; cdr3_nt: TGTGCCAGCAGTTACCTAGCGCAAGGAGACAATGAGCAGTTCTTC; cdr3_aa: CASSYLAQGDNEQFF
d_call: TRBD1; clone_size: NA; v_call: TRBV4-1; j_call: TRBJ2-2; cdr3_nt: TGCGCCAGCAGCAGGACAGGGGGCACCGGGGAGCTGTTTTTT; cdr3_aa: CASSRTGGTGELFF
d_call: TRBD2; clone_size: NA; v_call: TRBV10-3; j_call: TRBJ2-3; cdr3_nt: TGTGCCATCACAACTAGCGGGGCTGATACGCAGTATTTT; cdr3_aa: CAITTSGADTQYF
d_call: TRBD1; clone_size: few; v_call: TRBV7-9; j_call: TRBJ1-5; cdr3_nt: TGTGCCAGCAGCCCAGGGACAGTCAATCAGCCCCAGCATTTT; cdr3_aa: CASSPGTVNQPQHF
d_call: TRBD2; clone_size: NA; v_call: TRBV27; j_call: TRBJ2-1; cdr3_nt: TGTGCCAGCAGTTTGCTAGCGGGGCCGGGTAATGAGCAGTTCTTC; cdr3_aa: CASSLLAGPGNEQFF
d_call: NA; clone_size: NA; v_call: TRBV11-3; j_call: TRBJ2-5; cdr3_nt: TGTGCCAGCAGCCGAGATTCAGAGACCCAGTACTTC; cdr3_aa: CASSRDSETQYF
d_call: NA; clone_size: once; v_call: TRBV5-1; j_call: TRBJ1-3; cdr3_nt: TGCGCCAGCAGCTCACAGGAGAACTCTGGAAACACCATATATTTT; cdr3_aa: CASSSQENSGNTIYF
d_call: NA; clone_size: NA; v_call: TRBV6-1; j_call: TRBJ2-4; cdr3_nt: TGTGCCAGCAGTGAATTAAGGGACATTCAGTACTTC; cdr3_aa: CASSELRDIQYF
d_call: NA; clone_size: NA; v_call: TRBV5-1; j_call: TRBJ1-4; cdr3_nt: TGCGCCAGCAGCCCCGCCGGAGGACACGTCAATGAAAAACTGTTTTTT; cdr3_aa: CASSPAGGHVNEKLFF
d_call: NA; clone_size: NA; v_call: TRBV6-1; j_call: TRBJ1-2; cdr3_nt: TGTGCCAGCATTGAGACAGGACTACTACAGTTAGCTAACTATGGCTACACCTTC; cdr3_aa: CASIETGLLQLANYGYTF
d_call: NA; clone_size: NA; v_call: TRBV4-1; j_call: TRBJ2-4; cdr3_nt: TGCGCCAGCAGCCTTATAGGGGTAGCCAAAAACATTCAGTACTTC; cdr3_aa: CASSLIGVAKNIQYF
d_call: TRBD2; clone_size: NA; v_call: TRBV7-9; j_call: TRBJ2-3; cdr3_nt: TGTGCCAGCAGCTTACTAGCGGGAGGCACAGATACGCAGTATTTT; cdr3_aa: CASSLLAGGTDTQYF
d_call: TRBD2; clone_size: once; v_call: TRBV7-3; j_call: TRBJ2-1; cdr3_nt: TGTGCCAGCAGCTTAAATGAAGGGACTAACAATGAGCAGTTCTTC; cdr3_aa: CASSLNEGTNNEQFF
d_call: TRBD2; clone_size: NA; v_call: TRBV6-1; j_call: TRBJ2-1; cdr3_nt: TGTGCCAGCAGTGAAGGGGGGGGGTCCGACAATGAGCAGTTCTTC; cdr3_aa: CASSEGGGSDNEQFF
d_call: NA; clone_size: NA; v_call: TRBV19; j_call: TRBJ1-1; cdr3_nt: TGTGCCAGTTCGACAGGCCGAGGGGAGACTGAAGCTTTCTTT; cdr3_aa: CASSTGRGETEAFF
d_call: NA; clone_size: NA; v_call: TRBV11-2; j_call: TRBJ2-7; cdr3_nt: TGTGCCAGCAGCTTAGGTTCCGGACCCTCCTACGAGCAGTACTTC; cdr3_aa: CASSLGSGPSYEQYF
d_call: TRBD1; clone_size: NA; v_call: TRBV7-8; j_call: TRBJ2-1; cdr3_nt: TGTGCCAGCAGCCGACAGGGGGCCCCTTACAATGAGCAGTTCTTC; cdr3_aa: CASSRQGAPYNEQFF
d_call: NA; clone_size: few; v_call: TRBV27; j_call: TRBJ1-5; cdr3_nt: TGTGCCAGCAGTGTAGGGATGGTTCAGCCCCAGCATTTT; cdr3_aa: CASSVGMVQPQHF
d_call: NA; clone_size: NA; v_call: TRBV2; j_call: TRBJ1-2; cdr3_nt: TGTGCCAGCCGGGAGACGCTCTATTGCACCTTC; cdr3_aa: CASRETLYCTF
d_call: TRBD1; clone_size: NA; v_call: TRBV25-1; j_call: TRBJ1-6; cdr3_nt: TGTGCCAGCAGCGCCGGGACAGATAATTCACCCCTCCACTTT; cdr3_aa: CASSAGTDNSPLHF
d_call: NA; clone_size: NA; v_call: TRBV6-1; j_call: TRBJ1-5; cdr3_nt: TGTGCCAGCAGTCCCACAGGGCGCAATCAGCCCCAGCATTTT; cdr3_aa: CASSPTGRNQPQHF
d_call: TRBD2; clone_size: NA; v_call: TRBV14; j_call: TRBJ2-7; cdr3_nt: TGTGCCAGCAGCCAAGACTTTACGAGCGGGAGGTCATTC; cdr3_aa: CASSQDFTSGRSF
d_call: NA; clone_size: NA; v_call: TRBV5-1; j_call: TRBJ2-5; cdr3_nt: TGCGCCAGCAGCTTGAGGACAAAACAAGAGACCCAGTACTTC; cdr3_aa: CASSLRTKQETQYF